This paragraph reports one TCR beta chain. The antigen this receptor binds is unknown. Per-base qualities were not stored, and no clone one base away is much larger. The germline V gene gives CDR1 as ENHRY and CDR2 as SYGVKD. The CDR3 holds 14 amino acids from the cysteine to the phenylalanine. Only CDR3 DNA is held: 42 bases, read in frame from base 1. The V and J ends are trimmed by 3 bases and 1 base, leaving 9 bases between them. Peripheral blood samples were provided by related bone marrow donors on the day of marrow donation. Peripheral blood and bone marrow mononuclear cells were isolated by Ficoll-Hypaque density centrifugation and cryopreserved. This entry comes from a study of T cells after posttransplantation cyclophosphamide (dated by TCRdb to between 2015 and 2016). With respect to the entire study: Using TRB sequencing, the study followed how the T cell repertoire rebuilt after myeloablative bone marrow transplantation with posttransplantation cyclophosphamide given as GVHD prophylaxis. Antigen receptor sequencing covered samples from some 35 PTCy-treated patients and some 15 of their related bone marrow donors. Blood from every one of the 30 to 35 PTCy patients who had 1-year posttransplant specimens underwent TRB sequencing. In 3 patients, TRB sequencing was also performed on up to 3 more blood samples taken 2 to 5.2 years after transplant, and in 4 patients, pretransplant blood was also TRB-sequenced. TRA and TRB clonality were tightly correlated in 10 or so samples, so subsequent TCR analyses focused on TRB only. Public TRB sequences were checked against a database of over 3,500 sequences associated with responses to pathogens, tumor antigens, self-antigens and alloantigens.

General study outcomes and caveats: Donor-recipient similarity was low at 1-2 months but rose over the first year, and later blood repertoires were often dominated by donor CD8+ memory clones. The TRB repertoires of T cells infiltrating skin or the GI tract showed only limited overlap with the TRB repertoires found in blood. Across the 45 patients, TRB clonality was highly associated with recipient CMV seropositivity and CMV reactivation, and diversity with PTCy was similar to that in the CNI/methotrexate controls.

Genomic DNA was used for TRB sequencing, which was performed with the immunoSEQ assay at survey resolution or with the hsTCRB kit. The original pipeline was this. The immunoSEQ software handled the initial read processing, while the LymphoSeq R package was used for the repertoire analyses. Clonality was computed as 1 minus normalized Shannon entropy, and a Gini coefficient was also calculated for each TRB dataset. Phenotypes of unsorted samples were inferred by mapping TRB sequences from sorted subsets of the recipient or donor onto unsorted samples of the same recipient. The table comes from immuneACCESS by way of TCRdb, which keeps in-frame sequences with V and J called. Part of the clones is missing from these tables; in studies checked, under half for an unresolved V gene and the rest for unknown reasons. V and J calls and clone size are given by that table; D and trimming were obtained from the DNA. This sample holds about 28,000 clones; 86% were observed only once. 3% to 4% of the sample is taken by the ten largest.

The TCR comes from a man aged 45-65 years. The sample was PBMCs. Recombination linked TRBV10-3 to TRBJ2-5; perhaps TRBD1 is the D gene, with 6 bases matching. The DNA sequence is given as TGTGCCATCAGTGAAGGCAGGGGCCAAGAGACCCAGTACTTC. This codes for CAISEGRGQETQYF.